These T cell receptor beta chains were read from a single sample in a study of OX40 agonist ivuxolimab in advanced cancers. The assay was immunoSEQ multiplex PCR, and TCRdb's table has in-frame clones only and misses some. Here the sample spans tens of thousands of clones, roughly nine tenths being singletons. The sample consisted of CD4+ or CD8+ T cells sorted from blood, taken in a trial of the OX40 agonist ivuxolimab. These receptors came from an adult with an advanced solid tumor such as melanoma, head and neck, liver or kidney cancer. The CDR3 runs from the conserved cysteine through the conserved F or W. The D gene is left open where the match is weak. Expanded clones get a size class; other rows say once, few or many, or leave the size out.

size	V	J	D	DNA	CDR3
.	TRBV5-1	TRBJ2-1	TRBD2	TGCGCCAGCAGCTTGGCCGCGCGGGAGGGCACTGAGCAGTTCTTC	CASSLAAREGTEQFF
.	TRBV6-5	TRBJ2-5	.	TGTGCCAGCAGTTACCCGGGACCCCAACAGACCCAGTACTTC	CASSYPGPQQTQYF
.	TRBV6-1	TRBJ1-5	TRBD1	TGTGCCAGCAGTGGGACAGGCCTCAGTTTCGAACCCCAGCATTTT	CASSGTGLSFEPQHF
few	TRBV19	TRBJ1-1	.	TGTGCCAGTGGAACGGTAGAGGCTTTCTTT	CASGTVEAFF
.	TRBV2	TRBJ2-7	.	TGTGCCAGCAGTGGGCTTTTCCACAACGAGCAGTACTTC	CASSGLFHNEQYF
.	TRBV11-3	TRBJ1-3	.	TGTGCCAGCAGCCAATCGTCTCCAGGGGTCTCTGGAAACACCATATATTTT	CASSQSSPGVSGNTIYF
.	TRBV5-4	TRBJ2-5	.	TGTGCCAGCAGCTGGGGGGAGACCCAGTACTTC	CASSWGETQYF
.	TRBV10-3	TRBJ1-2	.	TGTGCCATGAGTCCCGGGGCGAACTATGGCTACACCTTC	CAMSPGANYGYTF
.	TRBV29-1	TRBJ1-2	.	TGCAGCGTTGGATGGGCAGGGGCAGGAGGCTACACCTTC	CSVGWAGAGGYTF
.	TRBV19	TRBJ2-1	.	TGTGCCAGTACCCCTGGGGATAGCGTGTATGAGCAGTTCTTC	CASTPGDSVYEQFF
.	TRBV4-1	TRBJ1-6	TRBD1	TGCGCCAGCAGCCAAGAGGGACAGGGGGGATCACCCCTCCACTTT	CASSQEGQGGSPLHF
.	TRBV19	TRBJ1-4	.	TGTGCCAGTAGTATTTCACCCTACGAAAAACTGTTTTTT	CASSISPYEKLFF
.	TRBV5-4	TRBJ1-1	TRBD1	TGTGCCAGCAGCGCCGGGACAGGGCAATCGACTGAAGCTTTCTTT	CASSAGTGQSTEAFF
.	TRBV6-1	TRBJ1-2	.	TGTGCCAGCAATACCGGGACACCTAACTATGGCTACACCTTC	CASNTGTPNYGYTF
.	TRBV28	TRBJ1-2	TRBD1	TGTGCCAGCAGCCCGGGACAGTACTATGGCTACACCTTC	CASSPGQYYGYTF
.	TRBV7-6	TRBJ2-7	TRBD1	TGTGCCAGCAGCTACCGGACAGGGTGGGCCTACGAGCAGTACTTC	CASSYRTGWAYEQYF
.	TRBV28	TRBJ2-7	TRBD1	TGTGCCAGCAGCAGGACAGGGGTTGTCGACGAGCAGTACTTC	CASSRTGVVDEQYF
.	TRBV20-1	TRBJ1-2	.	TGCAGTGGATCCGGGACGTATGGCTACACCTTC	CSGSGTYGYTF
.	TRBV6-4	TRBJ1-1	TRBD1	TGTGCCAGCACTCGGGACAGGGGGCAGACTGAAGCTTTCTTT	CASTRDRGQTEAFF
.	TRBV15	TRBJ2-5	TRBD2	TGTGCCACCAGCAGAGATGGAGCTAGCGGGGGGAAGACCCAGTACTTC	CATSRDGASGGKTQYF
.	TRBV5-4	TRBJ2-7	TRBD2	TGTGCCAGCAGCCGGGGACTAGCGGGGCCCCCTAGGGAGCAGTACTTC	CASSRGLAGPPREQYF
.	TRBV29-1	TRBJ2-7	TRBD1	TGCAGCATCGGGAGGACAGGGGCGTACGAGCAGTACTTC	CSIGRTGAYEQYF
.	TRBV28	TRBJ2-7	TRBD2	TGTGCCACCGGGACTAGCCGAGGCTCCTACGAGCAGTACTTC	CATGTSRGSYEQYF
few	TRBV6-4	TRBJ1-2	.	TGTGCCAGCAGATCGGACGGCTATGGCTACACCTTC	CASRSDGYGYTF
.	TRBV5-1	TRBJ1-3	TRBD1	TGCGCCAGCAGCTTGACTCGGACAGGGACTGGAAACACCATATATTTT	CASSLTRTGTGNTIYF
.	TRBV5-1	TRBJ1-6	.	TGCGCCAGCAGCTTGGGGGGCGCTCGCTATAATTCACCCCTCCACTTT	CASSLGGARYNSPLHF
.	TRBV27	TRBJ1-2	TRBD1	TGTGCCAGCAGTCGAACGTATACAGGGGCTAACTATGGCTACACCTTC	CASSRTYTGANYGYTF
.	TRBV12-5	TRBJ1-2	.	TGTGCTAGTGGTCCTGGGCCCTGGGGCTATGGCTACACCTTC	CASGPGPWGYGYTF
.	TRBV5-6	TRBJ1-2	.	TGTGCCAGCAGCTTGGGGTTACTAGCCCCCTATGGCTACACCTTC	CASSLGLLAPYGYTF
once	TRBV2	TRBJ1-1	.	TGTGCCAGCAGGGCGACAGTGAACACTGAAGCTTTCTTT	CASRATVNTEAFF
.	TRBV7-9	TRBJ2-7	.	TGTGCCAGCAGCCACGCGCCTCCATGGAACGAGCAGTACTTC	CASSHAPPWNEQYF
.	TRBV2	TRBJ2-7	.	TGTGCCAGCACCCCACTACCCGGGGGCGAGCAGTACTTC	CASTPLPGGEQYF
.	TRBV6-9	TRBJ1-5	.	TGTGCCAGCAGTTATTTTGGGGGCGGCAGCAATCAGCCCCAGCATTTT	CASSYFGGGSNQPQHF
.	TRBV5-1	TRBJ2-7	.	TGCGCCAGCAGCTTCCACGGCACCTACGAGCAGTACTTC	CASSFHGTYEQYF
.	TRBV19	TRBJ1-5	TRBD1	TGTGCCAGTAGTATAGGTTACGAGACAGGGAGTCAGCCCCAGCATTTT	CASSIGYETGSQPQHF
once	TRBV27	TRBJ1-4	.	TGTGCCAGCAGTCCTGCAACTAATGAAAAACTGTTTTTT	CASSPATNEKLFF
.	TRBV7-2	TRBJ1-4	.	TGTGCCAGCAGCTTAGGTGGTGTGGGGAATGAAAAACTGTTTTTT	CASSLGGVGNEKLFF
.	TRBV30	TRBJ2-3	.	TGTGCCTGGAGTGGACCGGGGAGTGGCACAGATACGCAGTATTTT	CAWSGPGSGTDTQYF
.	TRBV5-5	TRBJ1-5	.	TGTGCCAGCAGCCCTGGACAGTCTTCTCGGCCCCAGCATTTT	CASSPGQSSRPQHF
.	TRBV6-1	TRBJ2-7	.	TGTGCCATCCGGGACAACTCCTACGAGCAGTACTTC	CAIRDNSYEQYF
.	TRBV5-4	TRBJ2-1	.	TGTGCCAGCAGACCTGGGACTCCGAGTACCTACAATGAGCAGTTCTTC	CASRPGTPSTYNEQFF
.	TRBV7-2	TRBJ1-5	TRBD1	TGTGCCAGCAGCTGGCAGGGGGGGGGCAATCAGCCCCAGCATTTT	CASSWQGGGNQPQHF
.	TRBV5-1	TRBJ1-2	TRBD1	TGCGCCAGCAGCCCGGGACAGGGGGCGTATGGCTACACCTTC	CASSPGQGAYGYTF
once	TRBV5-1	TRBJ1-5	TRBD1	TGCGCCAGCAGCTCCGGAACAGGGGTTGGTCAGCCCCAGCATTTT	CASSSGTGVGQPQHF
.	TRBV10-3	TRBJ2-7	.	TGTGCCATCAGTGTATACCCCGAGCCAAGCTCCTACGAGCAGTACTTC	CAISVYPEPSSYEQYF
.	TRBV18	TRBJ2-7	.	TGTGCCAGCTCACCTGCGCTTAGCTCCTACGAGCAGTACTTC	CASSPALSSYEQYF
few	TRBV6-8	TRBJ2-3	TRBD2	TGTGCCAGCAACTATAGCGGGAGGGCAGATACGCAGTATTTT	CASNYSGRADTQYF
.	TRBV7-9	TRBJ1-6	.	TGTGCCAGCAGCCGTTTCAATTCACCCCTCCACTTT	CASSRFNSPLHF
.	TRBV5-1	TRBJ2-1	TRBD1	TGCGCCAGCAGCCTAGGACAGGGTGCGTCCTACAATGAGCAGTTCTTC	CASSLGQGASYNEQFF
.	TRBV11-3	TRBJ2-5	.	TGTGCCAGCAGCTTAGCTGGGGGAAAAGAGACCCAGTACTTC	CASSLAGGKETQYF
.	TRBV5-4	TRBJ2-3	TRBD1	TGTGCCAGCAGCTTGGCTCCAAGACGACAGGGGCCGGCAGATACGCAGTATTTT	CASSLAPRRQGPADTQYF
.	TRBV19	TRBJ1-3	.	TGTGCCAGTAGTAGACGGGGGAACACCATATATTTT	CASSRRGNTIYF
.	TRBV10-3	TRBJ2-1	.	TGTGCCATCAGTGAAAGGGCAGCTTTCCCCAATGAGCAGTTCTTC	CAISERAAFPNEQFF
.	TRBV18	TRBJ1-4	.	TGTGCCAGCTCACTTTTCACAGGGACAACTAATGAAAAACTGTTTTTT	CASSLFTGTTNEKLFF
.	TRBV5-1	TRBJ1-3	.	TGCGCCAGCAGCTTGGCTGGGGGTTCTGGAAACACCATATATTTT	CASSLAGGSGNTIYF
.	TRBV19	TRBJ2-5	.	TGTGCCAGTAGTTTTTCCCCGGAGGGGACCCAGTACTTC	CASSFSPEGTQYF